These 8 T cell receptor beta chains came from one sample sequenced in a study of identical twins. A single record per CDR3 protein comes from TCRdb applying MiXCR to the 5' RACE reads. The profile covers approximately 530,000 distinct CDR3 sequences, with around 24% appearing a single time and about 0.48% taken by the ten largest. This sample also belongs to another study, concerning yellow fever vaccine responses in identical twins.

The sequenced sample consisted of CD4+ T cells sorted from blood. The receptors shown here come from a young woman in good health.

V gene TRBV29-1 combines with J gene TRBJ2-7, with a tentative D call TRBD2 (6 bases). Germline V gives CDR1 SQVTM, CDR2 ANQGSEA. This CDR3 has 12 amino acids. V lost 7 bases to trimming and J lost 5 bases, with 15 bases between them. The CDR3 sequence: CSGASVRNEQYF. CDR3 nucleotides: TGCAGCGGAGCTAGCGTTAGGAACGAGCAGTACTTC.

This clonotype was seen repeatedly, ten times or more. V gene TRBV10-3 combines with J gene TRBJ2-3; 8 bases map to TRBD2. The germline CDR1 and CDR2 sequences are ENHRY and SYGVKD. This CDR3 region has 14 residues. The V gene end was trimmed by 10 bases and the J gene end by 2 bases; junction bases not matched to a gene: 8. The chain's CDR3 is CATGTSSATDTQYF. CDR3 DNA: TGTGCCACAGGGACTAGTTCTGCCACAGATACGCAGTATTTT.

This clonotype was detected a few times. The chain uses TRBV5-1 and TRBJ1-2; D is unclear. V lost 0 bases and J 8 bases, leaving 17 bases between the germline ends. This CDR3 is built from 15 residues. Germline loops: CDR1 SGHRS, CDR2 YFSETQ. CDR3 nucleotides: TGCGCCAGCAGCTTGGAAGTGGTGGAGGGCGCCGGCTACACCTTC. This encodes CASSLEVVEGAGYTF.

This clonotype appeared a few times. V and J are TRBV6-1 and TRBJ2-1, with TRBD2 identical over 10 bases. Germline values: CDR1 MNHNS, CDR2 SASEGT. This CDR3 contains 16 residues. The ends lost 7 bases at V and 4 bases at J; junction bases unmatched: 10. The CDR3 nucleotides read TGTGCCAGCACCCGCGTAGCGGGGGGCTGGTACAATGAGCAGTTCTTC. It specifies CASTRVAGGWYNEQFF.

This sequence joins TRBV20-1 and TRBJ2-2; no firm D call. V lost 1 base, J lost 7 bases, and 7 bases lay in between. The CDR3 consists of 12 residues. The germline V gene has CDR1 DFQATT and CDR2 SNEGSKA (reference sequence). The CDR3, as DNA: TGCAGTGCTAGAGCGGTGGGCGGGGAGCTGTTTTTT. Translated, it gives CSARAVGGELFF.

The chain is built from TRBV5-5 and TRBJ2-1, with 8 bases matching TRBD1. The CDR3 length is 16 residues. Germline V lookup: CDR1 SGHKS, CDR2 YYEKEE (reference sequence). After removal of 6 bases from V and 9 bases from J, the junction contained 17 bases not matched to a gene. The CDR3 DNA reads TGTGCCAGCAATCAGGGGGCGGGCCTACAGGGGAGTGAGCAGTTCTTC. Translated: CASNQGAGLQGSEQFF.

This chain joins TRBV20-1 and TRBJ2-2, with a possible D match to TRBD2 (6 bases). Deletions cut 1 base from V and 2 bases from J, with 8 bases between. The CDR3 contains 14 residues. Germline V gives CDR1 DFQATT, CDR2 SNEGSKA (reference sequence). The DNA for the CDR3 is TGCAGTGCTAGAGGGGGGGTCAACACCGGGGAGCTGTTTTTT. This translates into CSARGGVNTGELFF.

This clonotype appeared a few times. The V call is TRBV4-1, the J call TRBJ2-1, with 9 positions matching TRBD1. Per the germline V gene, CDR1 is MGHRA and CDR2 is YSYEKL. This CDR3 has 15 residues. J gave up 2 bases and V 5 bases, and 4 bases lay outside the gene matches. Here the CDR3 DNA reads TGCGCCAGCAGCGCACAGGGGGCCCCCTACAATGAGCAGTTCTTC. It encodes CASSAQGAPYNEQFF.